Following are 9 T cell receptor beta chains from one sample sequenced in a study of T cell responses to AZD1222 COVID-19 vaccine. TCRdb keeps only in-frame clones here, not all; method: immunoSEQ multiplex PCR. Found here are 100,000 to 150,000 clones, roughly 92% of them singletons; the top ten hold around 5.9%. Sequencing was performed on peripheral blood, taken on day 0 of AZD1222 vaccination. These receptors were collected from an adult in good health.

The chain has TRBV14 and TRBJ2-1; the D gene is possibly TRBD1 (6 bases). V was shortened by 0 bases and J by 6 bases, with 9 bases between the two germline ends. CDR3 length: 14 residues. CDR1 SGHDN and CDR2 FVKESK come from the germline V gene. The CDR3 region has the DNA TGTGCCAGCAGCCAAGATTACAGGGCCAATGAGCAGTTCTTC. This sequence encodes CASSQDYRANEQFF.

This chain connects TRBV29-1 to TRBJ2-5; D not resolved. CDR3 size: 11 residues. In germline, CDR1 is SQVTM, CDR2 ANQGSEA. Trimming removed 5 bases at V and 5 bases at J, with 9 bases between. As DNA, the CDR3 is TGCAGCGTTTCCATGGGGGAGACCCAGTACTTC. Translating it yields CSVSMGETQYF.

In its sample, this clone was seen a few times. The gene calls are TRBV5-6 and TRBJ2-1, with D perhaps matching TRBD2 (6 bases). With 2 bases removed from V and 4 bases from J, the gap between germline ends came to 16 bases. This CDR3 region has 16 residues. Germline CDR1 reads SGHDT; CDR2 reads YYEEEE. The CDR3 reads CASSFRDSLPYNEQFF. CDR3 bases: TGTGCCAGCAGCTTCCGGGACTCTCTACCTTACAATGAGCAGTTCTTC.

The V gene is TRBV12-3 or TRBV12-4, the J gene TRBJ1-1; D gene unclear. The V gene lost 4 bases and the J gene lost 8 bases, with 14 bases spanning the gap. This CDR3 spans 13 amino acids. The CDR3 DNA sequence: TGTGCCAGCAGTTATGTCCGGACGGGAGAAGCTTTCTTT. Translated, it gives CASSYVRTGEAFF.

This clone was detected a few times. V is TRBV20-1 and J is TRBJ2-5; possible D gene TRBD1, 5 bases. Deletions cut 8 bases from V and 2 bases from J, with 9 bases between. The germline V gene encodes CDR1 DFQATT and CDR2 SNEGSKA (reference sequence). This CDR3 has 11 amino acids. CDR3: CSHRQQETQYF. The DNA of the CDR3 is TGCAGTCACAGGCAGCAAGAGACCCAGTACTTC.

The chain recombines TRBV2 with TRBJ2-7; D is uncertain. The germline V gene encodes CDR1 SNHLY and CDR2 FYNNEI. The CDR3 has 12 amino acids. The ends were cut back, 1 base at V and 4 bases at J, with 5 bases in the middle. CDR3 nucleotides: TGTGCCAGCAGTGAAGTGGATTACGAGCAGTACTTC. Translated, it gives CASSEVDYEQYF.

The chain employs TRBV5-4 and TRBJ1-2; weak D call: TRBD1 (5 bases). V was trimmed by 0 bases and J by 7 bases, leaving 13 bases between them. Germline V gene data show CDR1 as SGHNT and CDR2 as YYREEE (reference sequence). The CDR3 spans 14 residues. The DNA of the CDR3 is TGTGCCAGCAGCTTGGACGGCCCCGGGGCTGGCTACACCTTC. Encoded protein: CASSLDGPGAGYTF.

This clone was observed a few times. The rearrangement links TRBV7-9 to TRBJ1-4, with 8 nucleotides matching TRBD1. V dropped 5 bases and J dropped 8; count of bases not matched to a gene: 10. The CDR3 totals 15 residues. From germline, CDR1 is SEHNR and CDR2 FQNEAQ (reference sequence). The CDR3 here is CASSRGQGQGEKLFF. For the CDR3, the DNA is TGTGCCAGCAGCCGCGGACAGGGTCAGGGAGAAAAACTGTTTTTT.

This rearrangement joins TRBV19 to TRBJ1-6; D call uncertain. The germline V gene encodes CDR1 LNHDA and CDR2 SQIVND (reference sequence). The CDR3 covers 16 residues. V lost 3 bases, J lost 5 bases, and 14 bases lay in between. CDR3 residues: CASSIPTKGNNSPLHF. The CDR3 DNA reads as TGTGCCAGTAGTATCCCAACGAAAGGGAATAATTCACCCCTCCACTTT.